This T cell receptor beta chain was recorded in a study of blood T cells in healthy people across ages. Study-level points and caveats: For the donors, CMV status was unknown and possibly confounded expanded clonotype changes.

The use of a sample-barcoded 5' primer and a J-beta primer mix characterized a second PCR of roughly 7 to 12 cycles. TCRdb re-analysed the 5' RACE reads in MiXCR, keeping a single row per CDR3 protein. In the table there are roughly 1 million distinct CDR3 sequences, less than 25% of which are singletons. In the case of this clonotype: Its target is unknown.

These sequences were also reported in another study, on T cells of mothers and their children. In that study: Researchers report slightly higher, though non-significant, overlap in related mother-child pairs than in unrelated pairs.

The sequencing sample was made of blood. This receptor was obtained from a girl aged 2 to 9 in good health.

The CDR3 nucleotides are TGTGCCATCAGTGATAATACAGGGGGTGGAGAGACCCAGTACTTC. Translated: CAISDNTGGGETQYF. The chain joins TRBV10-3 to TRBJ2-5, with TRBD1 identical over 8 bases. The CDR3 length is 15 residues. CDR1 is ENHRY and CDR2 is SYGVKD in the germline V gene. The junction had 7 bases not matched to a gene; V was cut back by 3 bases and J by 4 bases.